This T cell receptor beta chain is drawn from a study of cytomegalovirus exposure and HLA in healthy donors. Points from the study as a whole: Sequencing likely caused a cluster of highly shared sequence variants.

V gave up 5 bases and J gave up 2 bases; unmatched junction bases: 8. This CDR3 is built from 15 residues. Germline CDR1 is SGHTA and CDR2 is FQGTGA. Amplification used 60 Vbeta primers and 13 Jbeta primers. Using immunoSEQ multiplex PCR, the repertoire was profiled, and TCRdb retains in-frame clones only, with some absent. The data contain fewer than 70,000 clones, under 90% of them singletons. Comments on this clone: The antigen remains unidentified. The identical CDR3 is also encoded by other nucleotide sequences in the sample.

Source material: PBMCs. V gene TRBV7-3 combines with J gene TRBJ2-7, with 8 positions matching TRBD2. The receptor comes from a woman in her forties in good health and CMV-seronegative. Written as DNA, the CDR3 is TGTGCCAGCAGCCATTGGGCGGGAGGTACCTACGAGCAGTACTTC. Translation: CASSHWAGGTYEQYF.